The rows below give T cell receptor beta chains drawn from one sample of a study of cytomegalovirus exposure and HLA in healthy donors. This table comes from immunoSEQ multiplex PCR, and its TCRdb copy is limited to in-frame clones, with some not included. Here the sample spans 55,000 to 80,000 clones, roughly 75% being singletons. The specimen was PBMCs. The receptors were gathered from a woman in her twenties or thirties in good health and CMV-seropositive. CDR3s include the opening cysteine and the closing phenylalanine or tryptophan. A D gene is named only where the DNA matches it firmly.

>-|TRBV6-5
CASTMRGGGYNEQFF
>-|TRBV29-1
CSVEDPGLPEAFF
>-|TRBV20-1
CSARKGDGYTF
>TRBD2|TRBV6-4
CASSDSASGVDTQYF
>TRBD2|TRBV6-4
CARTPGLAGGEQFF
>-|TRBV27
CASSFRGALDGYTF
>TRBD2|TRBV27
CASSLGGNEQFF
>-|TRBV27
CASSLAYTDTQYF
>-|TRBV5-6
CASSSAGDYGYTF
>-|TRBV6-1
CASSADRNSNQPQHF
>TRBD2|TRBV4-2
CASSRIAGETDTQYF
>-|TRBV5-1
CASSLELLETQYF
>TRBD1|TRBV12-5
CASGEGTETDTQYF
>TRBD1|TRBV9
CASSIRDRESETQYF
>TRBD2|TRBV10-3
CAISESTLGLASGANVLTF
>-|TRBV28
CASTLGRSTDTQYF
>TRBD2|TRBV28
CASSLGLGLAGGGSSYEQYF
>TRBD2|TRBV29-1
CSVVDSGRAGSEQFF
>-|TRBV30
CAWSPQDEQFF